The clone carrying this TCR beta chain was seen more than once but under ten times. The antigen is not known. The CDR3 is made up of 13 amino acids. The V and J ends lost 1 base and 2 bases respectively, with 0 bases between them. Germline loops: CDR1 MGHDK, CDR2 SYGVNS. This record belongs to a study of T cells in localized non-small cell lung cancer. Study conclusions and caveats: Tumor samples were not multi-region, leaving intratumor heterogeneity unexcluded.

TCRdb keeps only in-frame clones here, not all; method: immunoSEQ multiplex PCR. The data contain about 74,000 clones, 70% to 85% of them seen just once; the ten biggest clones take up approximately 1.2%. The source material was peripheral blood, sampled before any cancer treatment. The clonotype comes from a female donor older than 55 with stage I lung adenocarcinoma. The chain couples TRBV25-1 to TRBJ2-6; D gene uncertain. CDR3 sequence reads: CASSESGANVLTF. CDR3 coding DNA: TGTGCCAGCAGTGAATCTGGGGCCAACGTCCTGACTTTC.